These T cell receptor beta chains were read from a single sample in a study of shared clonotypes between healthy human individuals. Data came from immunoSEQ multiplex PCR; TCRdb stores just in-frame clones and leaves some out. The sample records some 2,500,000 clones, under 95% being singletons. What was sequenced was naive CD4+ T cells from PBMCs. The receptors derive from a man aged 18 to 35 in good health. Some clones in this sample may be carry-over from other donors' samples. CDR3s include the opening cysteine and the closing phenylalanine or tryptophan. The order of the fields is CDR3 protein, clone size, J gene, V gene, D gene. The D gene is left open where the match is weak. A row's size may be missing; if present it is once, few, many or a size class.

CDR3: CASSFGGSPDTQYF
size: .
J: TRBJ2-3
V: TRBV5-1
D: TRBD2

CDR3: CASSERTGAFYGYTF
size: .
J: TRBJ1-2
V: TRBV7-9
D: TRBD1

CDR3: CAWDRDHEQYF
size: few
J: TRBJ2-7
V: TRBV30
D: TRBD1

CDR3: CASSLNRGETQYF
size: .
J: TRBJ2-5
V: TRBV7-3
D: .

CDR3: CASSIRGLNEKLFF
size: .
J: TRBJ1-4
V: TRBV28
D: .

CDR3: CASSLLGHPNTEAFF
size: .
J: TRBJ1-1
V: TRBV5-1
D: .

CDR3: CASSLGGLAGGGPDTQYF
size: .
J: TRBJ2-3
V: TRBV5-1
D: TRBD2

CDR3: CASSPAGGSGNTIYF
size: .
J: TRBJ1-3
V: TRBV28
D: .

CDR3: CAISEGGVKSEAFF
size: .
J: TRBJ1-1
V: TRBV10-3
D: .

CDR3: CASSLVPGLAIYNEQFF
size: once
J: TRBJ2-1
V: TRBV5-6
D: TRBD2

CDR3: CATRWGQAVDEQYF
size: .
J: TRBJ2-7
V: TRBV5-1
D: TRBD1

CDR3: CASTPDHEQYF
size: .
J: TRBJ2-7
V: TRBV6-1
D: .

CDR3: CASSSSPDSPYGYTF
size: .
J: TRBJ1-2
V: TRBV28
D: .

CDR3: CASSRRQATSYEQYF
size: .
J: TRBJ2-7
V: TRBV18
D: .

CDR3: CASSGAGGPAGELFF
size: .
J: TRBJ2-2
V: TRBV2
D: TRBD2

CDR3: CASSLFGTVEETQYF
size: .
J: TRBJ2-5
V: TRBV7-3
D: .

CDR3: CASSQGWRSGELFF
size: .
J: TRBJ2-2
V: TRBV4-1
D: .

CDR3: CASSFSRRTGLYEQYF
size: .
J: TRBJ2-7
V: TRBV28
D: TRBD1

CDR3: CASYGQGGDGYTF
size: .
J: TRBJ1-2
V: TRBV5-1
D: TRBD1

CDR3: CASSGSYTGELFF
size: once
J: TRBJ2-2
V: TRBV10-2
D: .

CDR3: CASNARANYGYTF
size: .
J: TRBJ1-2
V: TRBV6-5
D: .

CDR3: CASSSSRTSGNEQFF
size: .
J: TRBJ2-1
V: TRBV7-8
D: TRBD2

CDR3: CASSFGAGAGSYEQYF
size: .
J: TRBJ2-7
V: TRBV5-1
D: .

CDR3: CASSKQGARYEQYF
size: .
J: TRBJ2-7
V: TRBV28
D: TRBD1

CDR3: CASRLDRGPSYEQYF
size: .
J: TRBJ2-7
V: TRBV7-2
D: TRBD1

CDR3: CASSESEGILYEQYF
size: .
J: TRBJ2-7
V: TRBV2
D: .

CDR3: CASRLDREETQYF
size: .
J: TRBJ2-5
V: TRBV2
D: TRBD1

CDR3: CASSPTSGTYEQYF
size: .
J: TRBJ2-7
V: TRBV4-1
D: TRBD2

CDR3: CASSDRQGLGGYTF
size: .
J: TRBJ1-2
V: TRBV28
D: TRBD1

CDR3: CASTPGNGYGYTF
size: .
J: TRBJ1-2
V: TRBV6-6
D: .

CDR3: CASSLAWGMDEETQYF
size: .
J: TRBJ2-5
V: TRBV5-4
D: .

CDR3: CASRSIGLAETQYF
size: .
J: TRBJ2-5
V: TRBV28
D: .

CDR3: CASSQDLTGSEQFF
size: .
J: TRBJ2-1
V: TRBV4-2
D: .

CDR3: CASSVGALGRIQETQYF
size: .
J: TRBJ2-5
V: TRBV9
D: .

CDR3: CASSAAGTGETQYF
size: .
J: TRBJ2-5
V: TRBV5-1
D: .

CDR3: CASSQDSLGALYGYTF
size: .
J: TRBJ1-2
V: TRBV4-3
D: .

CDR3: CASSPAGSYEQYF
size: .
J: TRBJ2-7
V: TRBV18
D: .

CDR3: CASSNADRTFSYEQYF
size: .
J: TRBJ2-7
V: TRBV5-6
D: .

CDR3: CASSLRQKPNEKLFF
size: once
J: TRBJ1-4
V: TRBV5-4
D: .